These 18 T cell receptor beta chains were sequenced from one sample in a study of blood T cells in healthy people across ages. Then a second PCR, running about 7 to 11 cycles, was carried out with a sample-barcoded 5' primer and a J-beta primer mix. Each CDR3 protein is one row after TCRdb ran MiXCR on the 5' RACE reads. The sample holds hundreds of thousands of distinct CDR3 sequences, less than 70% seen once. Sequencing input: blood. The origin of the receptors is an elderly man in good health.

This clonotype has just a few counts. The V call is TRBV7-2, the J call TRBJ2-4, with TRBD2 matching 8 bases. The CDR3 totals 14 residues. Germline V CDR1 and CDR2: SGHTA, FQGNSA. V dropped 5 bases and J dropped 6; count of bases not matched to a gene: 6. CDR3 amino acids: CASSPGLAANIQYF. The CDR3 DNA follows: TGTGCCAGCAGCCCAGGACTAGCTGCAAACATTCAGTACTTC.

This clonotype was seen a few times. The chain has TRBV4-1 and TRBJ2-5, with TRBD1 identical over 7 bases. Germline-derived CDR1 and CDR2 are MGHRA and YSYEKL. J gave up 5 bases and V 5 bases, and 11 bases lay outside the gene matches. The CDR3 is 15 amino acids. CDR3 nucleotide sequence: TGCGCCAGCAGCTCAGGGGGAAGCCGGGTGGAGACCCAGTACTTC. Amino acids: CASSSGGSRVETQYF.

V usage is TRBV6-6 and J usage is TRBJ2-5; D is undetermined. The length of the CDR3 is 11 residues. Trimming cost V 8 bases and J 1 base, with 5 bases left between them. CDR1 is MNHNY and CDR2 is SVGAGI in the germline V gene (reference sequence). The CDR3: CASLGQETQYF. As DNA, the CDR3 is TGTGCCAGCCTGGGCCAAGAGACCCAGTACTTC.

The chain joins TRBV14 to TRBJ2-4, with TRBD1 matching 7 bases. The DNA end favors TRBJ2-5, so the J call may be wrong. The germline CDR1 and CDR2 sequences are SGHDN and FVKESK. This CDR3 is 16 amino acids long. Here the CDR3 reads CASSQGGGQRQETQYF. The CDR3 DNA follows: TGTGCCAGCAGCCAAGGTGGGGGACAGAGGCAAGAGACCCAGTACTTC.

This rearrangement joins TRBV27 to TRBJ2-1; D perhaps matches TRBD2 (6 bases). The V end was cut by 2 bases, the J end by 4 bases, with 21 bases between. This CDR3 is built from 18 residues. Per the germline V gene, CDR1 is MNHEY and CDR2 is SMNVEV (reference sequence). The CDR3 bases are TGTGCCAGCAGTTTAAGCCCCCCAGGTAGCGGATCATACAATGAGCAGTTCTTC. This codes for CASSLSPPGSGSYNEQFF.

The rearrangement joins TRBV29-1 to TRBJ1-1, with 7 bases fitting TRBD1. CDR1 is SQVTM, CDR2 ANQGSEA, per germline. Losses at the gene ends were 6 bases for V and 8 bases for J; bases not matched to a gene: 9. CDR3 length: 12 residues. The CDR3 sequence is CSVTGPPGEAFF. The CDR3 region has the DNA TGCAGCGTGACAGGGCCCCCGGGGGAAGCTTTCTTT.

The genes are TRBV3-1 and TRBJ1-1; no clear D. Deletions cut 1 base from V and 10 bases from J, with 10 bases between. The CDR3 covers 12 residues. Germline-derived CDR1 and CDR2 are LGHDT and YNNKEL (reference sequence). The CDR3 sequence is CASSQGNQGAFF. The CDR3 nucleotides read TGTGCCAGCAGCCAAGGCAATCAAGGAGCTTTCTTT.

The V gene is TRBV20-1, the J gene TRBJ2-2; 11 nucleotides align to TRBD2. This CDR3 has 13 residues. Trimming removed 6 bases from V and 5 bases from J; junction bases left unmatched: 2. Per the germline V gene, CDR1 is DFQATT and CDR2 is SNEGSKA (reference sequence). Here the CDR3 reads CSARTSGTGELFF. The CDR3 nucleotides are TGCAGTGCCCGGACTAGCGGGACCGGGGAGCTGTTTTTT.

This clonotype was counted a few times. The chain employs TRBV20-1 and TRBJ2-5, with TRBD1 as a possible D gene (7 bases). V lost 3 bases and J 3 bases, leaving 17 bases between the germline ends. The CDR3 totals 15 residues. CDR1 and CDR2 from the germline V gene are DFQATT and SNEGSKA (reference sequence). DNA for the CDR3: TGCAGTGCTAGGGGCGGGACAGACCCGAAAGAGACCCAGTACTTC. Translation gives CSARGGTDPKETQYF.

J is TRBJ1-4 and V is TRBV13; the match to TRBD1 covers 7 bases. Germline values: CDR1 PRHDT, CDR2 FYEKMQ (reference sequence). V lost 5 bases, J lost 7 bases, and 13 bases stayed unmatched. This CDR3 contains 16 residues. The CDR3 DNA is TGTGCCAGCAGCCCCGACAGGGTCGGGAGTGGTGAAAAACTGTTTTTT. Translating gives CASSPDRVGSGEKLFF.

In its sample, this clonotype was seen a few times. This chain uses TRBV4-2 with TRBJ2-5; the match to TRBD2 covers 7 bases. The DNA end is more similar to TRBJ2-7, so the J call may be wrong. Germline CDR1 is LGHNA and CDR2 is YNFKEQ. This CDR3 comprises 16 residues. The CDR3 bases are TGTGCCAGCAGCCAAGATGGTGGCGGGAGTGTCTACGAGCAGTACTTC. Residues: CASSQDGGGSVYEQYF.

The chain couples TRBV2 to TRBJ2-5; D is undetermined. CDR3 length: 10 amino acids. From germline, CDR1 is SNHLY and CDR2 FYNNEI. V dropped 6 bases and J dropped 4 bases, with 3 bases sitting between them. CDR3 DNA sequence: TGTGCCAGCAGAATAGAGACCCAGTACTTC. This encodes CASRIETQYF.

V and J are TRBV3-1 and TRBJ2-7, with D possibly being TRBD1 (6 bases). V lost 1 base to trimming and J lost 2 bases, with 12 bases between them. The CDR3 totals 15 residues. CDR1 and CDR2 from the germline V gene are LGHDT and YNNKEL (reference sequence). Written as DNA, the CDR3 is TGTGCCAGCAGCCAAGCCCCGGCAGGGGCCTACGAGCAGTACTTC. This encodes CASSQAPAGAYEQYF.

The V gene is TRBV10-2, the J gene TRBJ2-4; TRBD2 matches at 9 bases. The DNA end is a closer match to TRBJ2-7, so the J assignment may be wrong. CDR1 WSHSY and CDR2 SAAADI come from the germline V gene. CDR3 size: 16 residues. CDR3 coding DNA: TGCGCCAGCAGTGGCCCCGGTAGCGGGAGTTTCGACGAGCAGTACTTC. This sequence encodes CASSGPGSGSFDEQYF.

The sample holds a few counts of this clonotype. The chain combines TRBV28 with TRBJ2-7; D is undetermined. The germline V and J ends were trimmed by 4 bases and 0 bases, with 7 bases remaining between them. CDR1 is MDHEN and CDR2 is SYDVKM in the germline V gene. This CDR3 is built from 13 residues. The CDR3 here is CASSSHASYEQYF. CDR3 sequence (DNA): TGTGCCAGCAGTTCCCACGCCTCCTACGAGCAGTACTTC.

The J gene is TRBJ2-5, the V gene TRBV3-1; 7 positions match TRBD1. The closer fit of TRBJ2-7 to the DNA end suggests the J call may be wrong. Per germline, CDR1 LGHDT and CDR2 YNNKEL (reference sequence). This CDR3 is 17 amino acids long. Written as DNA, the CDR3 is TGTGCCAGCAGCCAAGCCCCGGGGACAGTCCGAGTCTACGAGCAGTACTTC. Translation gives CASSQAPGTVRVYEQYF.

This clonotype has just one count. The genes are TRBV5-1 and TRBJ2-7; D is unclear. The DNA end is a closer match to TRBJ2-5, so the J assignment may be wrong. The CDR3 is 14 amino acids. From germline, CDR1 is SGHRS and CDR2 YFSETQ. CDR3 DNA: TGCGCCAGCAGCTTGGGACATAGTAGAGAGACCCAGTACTTC. Residues: CASSLGHSRETQYF.

CDR3 loop: CASSLSVNTGELFF. CDR3 bases: TGTGCCAGCAGCTTATCGGTTAACACCGGGGAGCTGTTTTTT. The genes are TRBV7-9 and TRBJ2-2; no clear D gene. Germline-derived CDR1 and CDR2 are SEHNR and FQNEAQ (reference sequence). Trimming took off 2 bases at V and 2 bases at J, with 6 bases between the two ends. This CDR3 spans 14 amino acids.